The present TCR beta chain was sequenced within a study of cytomegalovirus exposure and HLA in healthy donors. Study information: Earlier work reported about 110 million unique TCR beta sequences from some 170 million T cells.

CDR1 is SGHKS and CDR2 is YYEKEE in the germline V gene (reference sequence). CDR3 length: 15 amino acids. V was clipped by 1 base and J by 2 bases; unmatched bases: 4. Healthy individuals who donated bone marrow served as the donors. The PCR used 60 Vbeta and 13 Jbeta primers. Generated by immunoSEQ multiplex PCR, the TCRdb table keeps only in-frame clones and is missing some. Of some 100,000 clones listed, 60% to 85% are singletons. Study-level findings and limits: CMV serostatus alone was available as immune exposure information. TRBV6-2, TRBV6-3 and other indistinguishable V segments were excluded.

The sample holds one count of this clone. The antigen remains unidentified. The source material was PBMCs. The chain has TRBV5-5 and TRBJ1-2; TRBD1 aligns across 8 bases. This TCR came from a female donor in good health and CMV-seronegative. In nucleotides, the CDR3 is TGTGCCAGCAGCTTGACGGACAGGGCGAACTATGGCTACACCTTC. It codes for CASSLTDRANYGYTF. Looking up the rest from reference TRBV5-5 and TRBJ1-2 gives the full variable domain: DAGVTQSPTHLIKTRGQQVTLRCSPISGHKSVSWYQQVLGQGPQFIFQYYEKEERGRGNFPDRFSARQFPNYSSELNVNALLLGDSALYLCASSLTDRANYGYTFGSGTRLTVV.